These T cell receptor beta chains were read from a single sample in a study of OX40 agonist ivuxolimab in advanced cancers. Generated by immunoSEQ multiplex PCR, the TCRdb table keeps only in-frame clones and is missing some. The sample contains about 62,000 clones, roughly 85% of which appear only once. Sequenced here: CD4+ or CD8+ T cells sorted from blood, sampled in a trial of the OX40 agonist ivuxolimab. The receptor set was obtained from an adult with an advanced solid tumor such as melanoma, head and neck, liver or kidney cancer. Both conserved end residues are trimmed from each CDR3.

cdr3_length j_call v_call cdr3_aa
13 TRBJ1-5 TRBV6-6 ASSPGQGDNQPQH
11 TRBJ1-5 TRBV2 ASKGEGNQPQH
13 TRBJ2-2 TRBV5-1 ASSSGQVNTGELF
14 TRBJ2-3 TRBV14 ASSRRSGGTTDTQY
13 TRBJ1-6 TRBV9 ASSTRDRGNSPLH
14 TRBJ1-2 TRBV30 ARAGGPRESNYGYT
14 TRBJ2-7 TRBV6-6 ASSIQVAGKGGEQY
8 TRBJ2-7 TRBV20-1 SASGNVEY
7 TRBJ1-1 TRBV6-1 ASTPEAF
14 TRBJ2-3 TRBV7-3 ASSPGTSASTDTQY
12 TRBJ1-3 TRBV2 ASQTASEGNTIY
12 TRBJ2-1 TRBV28 ASSLLGPYNEQF
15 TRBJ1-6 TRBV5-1 ASSFSLQSSYNSPLH
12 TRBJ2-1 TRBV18 ASSLAGTLNEQF
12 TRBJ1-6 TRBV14 ASSPRQGGSPLH
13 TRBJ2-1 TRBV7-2 ASNPSGTSPNEQF
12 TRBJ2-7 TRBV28 ASSFLMSSYEQY
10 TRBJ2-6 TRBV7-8 ASTGGANVLT
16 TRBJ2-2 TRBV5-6 ASSFGRGRGDYTGELF
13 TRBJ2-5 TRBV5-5 ASSLVLQGEETQY
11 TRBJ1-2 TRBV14 ASSQGQFYGYT
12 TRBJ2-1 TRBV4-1 ASSGHGGGGEQF
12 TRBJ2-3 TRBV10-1 ASRGTTQGDTQY
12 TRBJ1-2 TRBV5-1 ASSLEWTGEGYT
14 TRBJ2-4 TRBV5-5 ASSPGTGRAKNIQY
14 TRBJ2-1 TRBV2 ASSEWTSGRQNEQF
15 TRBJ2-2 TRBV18 ASSQQEGSAITGELF
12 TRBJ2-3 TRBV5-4 ASSLGIESDTQY
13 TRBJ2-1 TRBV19 ASSPGSRSYNEQF
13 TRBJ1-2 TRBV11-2 ASSLDQQGNYGYT
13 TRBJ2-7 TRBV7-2 ASSLKSGGWDEQY
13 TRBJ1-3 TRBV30 AWSEGQGWRNTIY
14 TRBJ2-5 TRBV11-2 ASSPVSGRGPETQY
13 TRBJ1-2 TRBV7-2 ASSLESGKSMGYT
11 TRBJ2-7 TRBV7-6 ASSPSGPYEQY
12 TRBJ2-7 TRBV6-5 ATTSRGALDSQY
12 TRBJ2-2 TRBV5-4 ASSLGDGTGELF
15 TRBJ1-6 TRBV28 ASSSDRGISRRSPLH
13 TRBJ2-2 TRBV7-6 ASSLGSFGTGELF